The 13 T cell receptor beta chains given below trace back to one sample, sequenced in a study of cytomegalovirus exposure and HLA in healthy donors. PCR employed 60 Vbeta and 13 Jbeta primers. The data were produced by immunoSEQ multiplex PCR, yet TCRdb's version contains in-frame clones alone and is incomplete. The sample shows approximately 190,000 clones, 82% of them seen only once. Sequencing input: PBMCs. The receptors were sampled from a young woman in good health and CMV-seronegative.

The chain recombines TRBV21-1 with TRBJ2-1; the table's D call of TRBD2 was not tested on the DNA. TRBV21-1 is a listed pseudogene. The CDR3 loop spans 18 amino acids. The CDR3 sequence: CASNLGLFISSSYNEQFF. Written as DNA, the CDR3 is TGTGCCAGCAACTTGGGACTTTTCATATCAAGCTCCTACAATGAGCAGTTCTTC.

The chain links TRBV27 to TRBJ1-2; 11 positions agree with TRBD1. CDR3 length: 16 residues. J gave up 0 bases and V 8 bases, and 8 bases lay outside the gene matches. Germline V CDR1 and CDR2: MNHEY, SMNVEV (reference sequence). For the CDR3, the DNA is TGTGCCAGCGGCCGGGACAGGGGGATAGCTAACTATGGCTACACCTTC. Translated: CASGRDRGIANYGYTF.

This clone has only one observation. The CDR3, as DNA: TGTGCCAGCTCACCAAGGGGTCAGGTCCTCTTAGCTAACTATGGCTACACCTTC. Protein product: CASSPRGQVLLANYGYTF. This chain links TRBV18 with TRBJ1-2, with a tentative D call TRBD1 (5 bases). Germline assignment: CDR1 KGHSH and CDR2 LQKENI. The ends were cut back, 2 bases at V and 0 bases at J, with 19 bases in the middle. This CDR3 contains 18 residues.

This clone was counted between two and nine times. This chain links TRBV28 with TRBJ1-1; D is uncertain. V lost 4 bases, J lost 0 bases, and 15 bases lay in between. From germline, CDR1 is MDHEN and CDR2 SYDVKM. The CDR3 runs 16 residues. The CDR3 nucleotides read TGTGCCAGCAGTTCGAGGACTGCTCTTATGAACACTGAAGCTTTCTTT. The encoded protein is CASSSRTALMNTEAFF.

The chain is built from TRBV2 and TRBJ1-2; D perhaps matches TRBD1 (6 bases). Trimming took 2 bases from V and 7 from J, leaving 8 bases between them. This CDR3 has 12 residues. Per the germline V gene, CDR1 is SNHLY and CDR2 is FYNNEI. This CDR3 is CASSEQGFGYTF. DNA for the CDR3: TGTGCCAGCAGTGAACAGGGGTTTGGCTACACCTTC.

V usage is TRBV5-4 and J usage is TRBJ2-1; 8 bases match TRBD2. The V and J ends lost 7 bases and 7 bases, in that order; junction bases with no gene match: 4. The CDR3 has 12 residues. In germline, CDR1 is SGHNT, CDR2 YYREEE (reference sequence). The CDR3 protein is CASRGGRNEQFF. Here the CDR3 DNA reads TGTGCCAGCCGGGGGGGCCGAAATGAGCAGTTCTTC.

This clone was found once. The rearrangement links TRBV7-3 to TRBJ2-3; TRBD2 aligns across 14 bases. Germline V gene data show CDR1 as SGHTA and CDR2 as FQGTGA. V dropped 5 bases and J dropped 1; count of bases not matched to a gene: 8. The CDR3 has 18 amino acids. CDR3 in DNA: TGTGCCAGCAGCCCGGGGACTAGCGGGAGTGGAGGCACAGATACGCAGTATTTT. It yields the protein CASSPGTSGSGGTDTQYF.

The rearrangement uses TRBV9 and TRBJ2-3; 8 nucleotides match TRBD2. The CDR3 consists of 17 residues. Unmatched junction bases numbered 18, after V lost 3 bases and J lost 9 bases. The germline V gene has CDR1 SGDLS and CDR2 YYNGEE. As DNA, the CDR3 is TGTGCCAGCAGCGAGCTAAGCGGGAGTATAGCGGTGAGCACGCAGTATTTT. Translating gives CASSELSGSIAVSTQYF. The full variable domain, with the rest looked up from reference TRBV9 and TRBJ2-3, is DSGVTQTPKHLITATGQRVTLRCSPRSGDLSVYWYQQSLDQGLQFLIQYYNGEERAKGNILERFSAQQFPDLHSELNLSSLELGDSALYFCASSELSGSIAVSTQYFGPGTRLTVL.

This clone was seen a handful of times. J is TRBJ1-5 and V is TRBV7-6; D not certain. The CDR3 runs to 14 residues. Per germline, CDR1 SGHVS and CDR2 FNYEAQ. V gave up 1 base and J gave up 4 bases, with 8 bases separating them. CDR3 amino acids: CASSLGGQNQPQHF. CDR3 nucleotides: TGTGCCAGCAGCTTAGGAGGCCAAAATCAGCCCCAGCATTTT.

This clone came up once. The V call is TRBV9, the J call TRBJ2-5, with 10 bases that match TRBD1. Losses at the gene ends were 3 bases for V and 7 bases for J; bases not matched to a gene: 12. The germline CDR1 and CDR2 sequences are SGDLS and YYNGEE. The CDR3 runs 16 residues. The CDR3 is CASSGTGTGVEGTQYF. Written as DNA, the CDR3 is TGTGCCAGCAGCGGAACCGGGACAGGGGTTGAGGGGACCCAGTACTTC. Full variable domain (rest looked up from reference TRBV9 and TRBJ2-5): DSGVTQTPKHLITATGQRVTLRCSPRSGDLSVYWYQQSLDQGLQFLIQYYNGEERAKGNILERFSAQQFPDLHSELNLSSLELGDSALYFCASSGTGTGVEGTQYFGPGTRLLVL.

V and J are TRBV28 and TRBJ1-1; 8 nucleotides line up with TRBD1. Trimming cost V 5 bases and J 4 bases; bases outside gene matches: 6. This CDR3 comprises 14 residues. Germline-derived CDR1 and CDR2 are MDHEN and SYDVKM. Here the CDR3 DNA reads TGTGCCAGCAGTATCCTAACAGGGGGCACTGAAGCTTTCTTT. Its protein product is CASSILTGGTEAFF. The whole variable domain, remainder taken from reference TRBV28 and TRBJ1-1, is DVKVTQSSRYLVKRTGEKVFLECVQDMDHENMFWYRQDPGLGLRLIYFSYDVKMKEKGDIPEGYSVSREKKERFSLILESASTNQTSMYLCASSILTGGTEAFFGQGTRLTVV.

This sequence joins TRBV7-6 and TRBJ2-2, with a weak D call TRBD2 (6 bases). V lost 5 bases to trimming and J lost 4 bases, with 17 bases between them. Germline assignment: CDR1 SGHVS and CDR2 FNYEAQ. The CDR3 covers 16 residues. CDR3 in DNA: TGTGCCAGCAGCCCTGGACCGGGACTGGCCACCGGGGAGCTGTTTTTT. Translated: CASSPGPGLATGELFF.

The J gene is TRBJ1-1, the V gene TRBV27, with a tentative D call TRBD1 (6 bases). V was cut by 6 bases and J by 0 bases, with 14 bases left in between. This CDR3 has 15 residues. Looked up from germline, CDR1 is MNHEY and CDR2 is SMNVEV (reference sequence). Here the CDR3 DNA reads TGTGCCAGCAGGAGGGGAGGGGGGTTGAACACTGAAGCTTTCTTT. It codes for CASRRGGGLNTEAFF.